Presented here are 20 T cell receptor beta chains from one specimen sequenced in a study of radiotherapy plus CTLA-4 blockade in lung cancer. Sequenced by immunoSEQ multiplex PCR; TCRdb stores in-frame clones only, minus some. The sample yields some 110,000 clones, about 83% seen once. The source was peripheral blood, collected from a patient treated with radiotherapy plus ipilimumab. These TCRs come from a human donor with non-small cell lung cancer who had a partial response to radiotherapy plus ipilimumab.

The table lists this clone with a few counts. The DNA of the CDR3 is TGTGCCAGCAGCTTCCAGGGTAGAGGTGGTGCCAACGTCCTGACTTTC. Amino acid sequence: CASSFQGRGGANVLTF. The chain links TRBV5-4 to TRBJ2-6; TRBD1 might be the D (5 bases). Trimming pared 2 bases from V and 7 bases from J, leaving 16 bases between. This CDR3 spans 16 amino acids. From germline, CDR1 is SGHNT and CDR2 YYREEE (reference sequence).

A word on this clone: One junction end disagrees with the germline gene, perhaps due to a read error. The V and J genes are TRBV7-9 and TRBJ1-5; 10 bases fit TRBD1. This CDR3 spans 15 amino acids. Per the germline V gene, CDR1 is SEHNR and CDR2 is FQNEAQ (reference sequence). The CDR3 reads CASSLETGGKQPQHF. As DNA, the CDR3 is TGTGCCAGCAGCTTAGAGACAGGGGGCAAGCAGCCCCAGCATTTT.

The CDR3 nucleotides are TGTGCCAGCAGTGAAGGGCGGGATGGAAGCTCCTACGAGCAGTACGTC. Translated: CASSEGRDGSSYEQYV. The V call is TRBV2, the J call TRBJ2-7, with a tentative D call TRBD2 (6 bases). In germline, CDR1 is SNHLY, CDR2 FYNNEI. The CDR3 sequence is 16 residues long. Trimming took 1 base from V and 0 from J, leaving 13 bases between them.

This clone was observed once. This chain links TRBV7-9 with TRBJ2-3; 16 bases match TRBD2. Germline values: CDR1 SEHNR, CDR2 FQNEAQ (reference sequence). With 5 bases clipped from V and 1 base from J, the junction kept 3 bases outside the gene matches. This CDR3 region has 17 residues. The CDR3 reads CASSRGTSGRGTDTQYF. CDR3 coding DNA: TGTGCCAGCAGCCGCGGGACTAGCGGGAGGGGCACAGATACGCAGTATTTT.

The CDR3 coding sequence is TGTGCCAGCAGCCAAGATCACCAGACAGTCTCTGGAAACACCATATATTTT. Translated: CASSQDHQTVSGNTIYF. V is TRBV4-2 and J is TRBJ1-3; maybe TRBD1 (5 bases). V was shortened by 0 bases and J by 0 bases, with 12 bases between the two germline ends. This CDR3 contains 17 residues. The germline V gene encodes CDR1 LGHNA and CDR2 YNFKEQ.

The chain is built from TRBV5-1 and TRBJ1-5; TRBD1 agrees at 7 bases. The CDR3 sequence is 15 residues long. The V gene end was trimmed by 0 bases and the J gene end by 7 bases; junction bases not matched to a gene: 7. CDR1 and CDR2 from the germline V gene are SGHRS and YFSETQ. CDR3 in amino acids: CASSLGVQGGQPQHF. The CDR3 region has the DNA TGCGCCAGCAGCTTGGGCGTCCAGGGGGGACAGCCCCAGCATTTT.

The V and J genes are TRBV19 and TRBJ2-1; 8 bases align to TRBD2. V dropped 6 bases and J dropped 3; count of bases not matched to a gene: 10. CDR3 length equals 16 residues. Germline values: CDR1 LNHDA, CDR2 SQIVND (reference sequence). The CDR3 here is CASRRSVLAVYNEQFF. The DNA for the CDR3 is TGTGCCAGTAGGCGAAGCGTACTAGCGGTCTACAATGAGCAGTTCTTC.

The V call is TRBV4-2, the J call TRBJ1-4, with a possible D match to TRBD1 (5 bases). Germline V CDR1 and CDR2: LGHNA, YNFKEQ. The CDR3 length is 17 residues. V lost 0 bases to trimming and J lost 4 bases, with 15 bases between them. The CDR3 DNA reads as TGTGCCAGCAGCCAAGATTGGGTGACAGCGAGTAATGAAAAACTGTTTTTT. Its translation: CASSQDWVTASNEKLFF.

The chain has TRBV14 and TRBJ2-7; D perhaps matches TRBD2 (5 bases). The V gene lost 4 bases and the J gene lost 4 bases, with 14 bases spanning the gap. Per germline, CDR1 SGHDN and CDR2 FVKESK. The CDR3 is made up of 14 amino acids. CDR3 coding DNA: TGTGCCAGCAGCCTTCCGGGGTCCAGATACGAGCAGTACTTC. It encodes CASSLPGSRYEQYF.

The V gene is TRBV28, the J gene TRBJ2-7, with 9 bases lining up with TRBD1. CDR1 and CDR2 (germline): MDHEN, SYDVKM. The CDR3 is made up of 15 amino acids. The trim removed 7 bases at V and 4 bases at J, leaving 11 bases unmatched. The CDR3 DNA sequence: TGTGCCAGCACCCCTGGGGACAGGGAGATTTACGAGCAGTACTTC. This sequence encodes CASTPGDREIYEQYF.

This chain links TRBV15 with TRBJ1-1; the D is unclear. Between the trimmed V and J ends, which lost 4 bases and 1 base, there was a span of 10 bases. The germline CDR1 and CDR2 sequences are LNHNV and YYDKDF (reference sequence). The CDR3 has 14 amino acids. CDR3 loop: CATSKRDENTEAFF. In nucleotides, the CDR3 is TGTGCCACCAGCAAGCGAGACGAGAACACTGAAGCTTTCTTT.

The chain employs TRBV7-2 and TRBJ1-1, with 7 bases that match TRBD1. Germline CDR1 is SGHTA and CDR2 is FQGNSA. The length of the CDR3 is 14 residues. The V and J ends lost 5 bases and 5 bases, in that order; junction bases with no gene match: 8. CDR3 DNA sequence: TGTGCCAGCAGCCACCTCAGGGGGGAAACTGAAGCTTTCTTT. This translates into CASSHLRGETEAFF.

The chain combines TRBV5-1 with TRBJ2-1; 11 bases fit TRBD2. V shed 0 bases, J shed 14 bases, and the junction held 13 bases outside the gene matches. This CDR3 has 16 residues. The germline V gene has CDR1 SGHRS and CDR2 YFSETQ. The CDR3 is CASSLVFSGGGGAKFF. As DNA, the CDR3 is TGCGCCAGCAGCTTGGTCTTTAGCGGGGGGGGTGGGGCAAAGTTCTTC. The whole variable domain, filled in from reference TRBV5-1 and TRBJ2-1, reads KAGVTQTPRYLIKTRGQQVTLSCSPISGHRSVSWYQQTPGQGLQFLFEYFSETQRNKGNFPGRFSGRQFSNSRSEMNVSTLELGDSALYLCASSLVFSGGGGAKFFGPGTRLTVL.

The chain has TRBV29-1 and TRBJ1-2; TRBD1 aligns across 11 bases. The CDR3 is 14 amino acids. The V segment lost 6 bases and the J segment 4 bases; nucleotides outside the gene matches: 7. Germline V lookup: CDR1 SQVTM, CDR2 ANQGSEA. The CDR3 region is CSVERTGGGYGYTF. The CDR3 DNA sequence: TGCAGCGTCGAGAGGACAGGGGGCGGCTATGGCTACACCTTC. The full variable domain, completed using reference TRBV29-1 and TRBJ1-2, is SAVISQKPSRDICQRGTSLTIQCQVDSQVTMMFWYRQQPGQSLTLIATANQGSEATYESGFVIDKFPISRPNLTFSTLTVSNMSPEDSSIYLCSVERTGGGYGYTFGSGTRLTVV.

CDR3 DNA: TGTGCCTGGGCACGAGAGGGCAATCAGCCCCAGCATTTT. Protein sequence: CAWAREGNQPQHF. The chain recombines TRBV30 with TRBJ1-5; D gene ambiguous. V shed 5 bases and J shed 2 bases, with 10 bases lying between them. The CDR3 is 13 residues long. Germline V lookup: CDR1 GTSNPN, CDR2 SVGIG (reference sequence). The full variable domain, its missing parts supplied by reference TRBV30 and TRBJ1-5, is SQTIHQWPATLVQPVGSPLSLECTVEGTSNPNLYWYRQAAGRGLQLLFYSVGIGQISSEVPQNLSASRPQDRQFILSSKKLLLSDSGFYLCAWAREGNQPQHFGDGTRLSIL.

The chain links TRBV11-2 to TRBJ2-3, with 9 bases identical to TRBD2. Per the germline V gene, CDR1 is SGHAT and CDR2 is FQNNGV. CDR3 size: 15 residues. The V gene end was trimmed by 5 bases and the J gene end by 5 bases; junction bases not matched to a gene: 8. The CDR3 bases are TGTGCCAGCAGCCCCGGTAGCGGGAGAGGAGATACGCAGTATTTT. The encoded protein is CASSPGSGRGDTQYF.

The chain uses TRBV7-2 and TRBJ1-5; D might be TRBD1 (5 bases). V was pared by 5 bases and J by 1 base, with 12 bases between. The CDR3 is made up of 15 amino acids. Germline V lookup: CDR1 SGHTA, CDR2 FQGNSA. As DNA, the CDR3 is TGTGCCAGCAGCCCCCGGGGGTTGAGCAATCAGCCCCAGCATTTT. Translated, it gives CASSPRGLSNQPQHF.

J is TRBJ2-5 and V is TRBV6-5; 7 bases match TRBD2. The CDR3 length is 16 residues. In germline, CDR1 is MNHEY, CDR2 SVGAGI. The V and J ends lost 0 bases and 4 bases, in that order; junction bases with no gene match: 8. CDR3 in amino acids: CASSYSIRGSGETQYF. The CDR3 DNA reads as TGTGCCAGCAGTTACTCGATCCGCGGGAGTGGAGAGACCCAGTACTTC.

This clone was seen a handful of times. The V and J genes are TRBV4-1 and TRBJ2-7, with 8 bases that match TRBD2. The length of the CDR3 is 15 residues. CDR1 MGHRA and CDR2 YSYEKL come from the germline V gene. The CDR3 DNA sequence: TGTGCCAGCAGCCAAGCCTCGGGAGGGTCCTACGAGCAGTACGTC. Its protein product is CASSQASGGSYEQYV.

V is TRBV5-6 and J is TRBJ1-2, with D possibly TRBD1 on 5 matching bases. Trimming pared 5 bases from V and 3 bases from J, leaving 14 bases between. This CDR3 contains 14 residues. The germline V gene has CDR1 SGHDT and CDR2 YYEEEE. CDR3 region: CASSFGGRDYGYTF. The CDR3, as DNA: TGTGCCAGCAGTTTTGGGGGGAGGGACTATGGCTACACCTTC.